This TCR beta chain was captured by sequencing in a study of shared clonotypes between healthy human individuals. For the study at large: The plates for each donor numbered three CD4 naive, three CD4 memory, two CD8 naive and one CD8 memory.

Study-level results: Relative to their counterparts shared across all four donors, non-shared clonotypes exhibited diminished generation probabilities. Memory subsets generally showed lower estimated richness than naive subsets.

This clone was detected only once. Its antigen remains unknown. The method was immunoSEQ multiplex PCR; TCRdb's version includes in-frame clones alone and lacks a portion of them. The table has 1,500,000 or so clones, roughly 96% seen once; the top ten hold over 1%. Germline V gene lookup returns CDR1 MDHEN and CDR2 SYDVKM. The CDR3 is 11 residues long. V lost 10 bases, J lost 4 bases, and 9 bases lay in between. All of the donors resided in Nashville, Tennessee, and each was a Caucasian adult. The chain employs TRBV28 and TRBJ2-3; tentatively, D is TRBD1 (5 bases). Sequencing input: naive CD4+ T cells sorted from blood. The subset here: CD45RA+ positively selected. The origin of this receptor is a man under 40 in good health. The CDR3 coding sequence is TGTGCCACCCAAGGGGCAGATACGCAGTATTTT. The encoded protein is CATQGADTQYF. Filled out from reference TRBV28 and TRBJ2-3, the complete variable domain reads DVKVTQSSRYLVKRTGEKVFLECVQDMDHENMFWYRQDPGLGLRLIYFSYDVKMKEKGDIPEGYSVSREKKERFSLILESASTNQTSMYLCATQGADTQYFGPGTRLTVL.